This TCR beta chain was sequenced for a study of tumor-infiltrating lymphocytes in primary liver carcinoma (dated by TCRdb to the late 2010s). For the wider study: Between November 2015 and early 2016, about 5 patients in China with histopathologically diagnosed primary liver carcinoma had their tumors surgically resected. The five patients, three men and two women aged 30 to 69 years, had hepatocellular carcinoma (four) or combined HCC and intrahepatic cholangiocarcinoma (one). Tumors of the five patients were stage T1-T3 N0M0 with maximum diameters of 4.2 to 10 cm. Each sample produced roughly 3.5 to 7.13 million productive TCRbeta reads, and read depth showed no significant difference between tissue types. Across five regions of each liver tumor, along with adjacent normal tissue and blood, the study brought together TCRbeta repertoire sequencing, expression microarrays and whole-exome sequencing. TCRbeta repertoire sequencing covered about 35 specimens from 5 patients: 25 tumor regions, 5 adjacent noncancerous liver tissues and 5 peripheral blood samples. High reproducibility was observed for the technical replicate repertoires, with mean shared-clone rates about 0.92 and correlation coefficients above 0.98. What the authors observed across the whole study: Only the TCR beta chain was sequenced, which likely underestimates true repertoire diversity because unpaired alpha chains were not captured. With just a handful of patients in the study, the authors point out that the findings should be validated in a larger study. Since the samples were bulk and unsorted, there was no way to compare CD4+ and CD8+ T cell repertoires. The top 250 clones made up a significantly larger repertoire fraction in tumors than in blood (p = 0.039). Pairs of tumor regions showed greater repertoire overlap (mean 36%) than tumor-adjacent pairs (17%) or tumor-blood pairs (about 14%), which is consistent with antigen-driven expansion.

A constant-region primer and ProtoScript II reverse transcriptase were used to reverse-transcribe TCRbeta-specific cDNA from approximately 500 ng total RNA. TCRbeta libraries were built with three nested multiplex PCR rounds, a slightly modified ARM-PCR procedure. Each of the first two PCR rounds ran for approximately 10 cycles and used multiplex TRBV1-TRBV30 forward primers together with a Cbeta reverse primer. Sample barcodes and Illumina adapters were attached in a final 25-cycle PCR using Deep VentR polymerase. Amplicons of 200-500 bp were gel-purified with a QIAquick gel extraction kit before sequencing. TCRbeta amplicons were sequenced on an Illumina HiSeq 2500 with 250-bp paired-end reads. The study's processing was this. Trimmomatic v0.33 was used to quality-trim the reads, and FLASH v1.2.11 was used to merge paired reads so that full CDR3 sequences could be recovered. MiGEC v1.2.1b assigned V, D and J germline segments to the rearranged TCRbeta sequences. VDJtools v1.0.0 computed clonotype statistics and Shannon-Wiener diversity indices. To cut down on sampling bias, every analysis after diversity analysis relied on just the 250 most abundant clonotypes from each sample. TCRdb reworked the public reads: Q25 trimming with fastp, MiXCR clone assembly, productive beta chains retained. When rows share a CDR3 protein, they turn into one entry using the most common DNA and genes. What appears here as the V and J calls and clone size reflects TCRdb's work, not the paper's. In all, the sample holds about 310,000 distinct CDR3 sequences, and 55% to 65% of those were seen once. The ten largest clones add up to approximately 9.4% of the sample.

CDR1 and CDR2, looked up from the germline V gene, are SGHNT and YENEEA. The cysteine opens and the phenylalanine closes a CDR3 of 16 amino acids. Only the CDR3 region is kept as DNA, spanning 48 bases read in frame from base 1. Blood RNA was extracted from unsorted whole blood using TRIzol reagent, and germline DNA was obtained with the DNeasy Blood & Tissue kit. Chronic HBV infection was present in the patients, and the patients were treatment-naive at sampling. Before surgery, approximately 3.8 milliliters of peripheral blood were drawn into K2EDTA tubes. Remarks on this clonotype: Its antigen has not been determined. A junction boundary mismatches the germline segment, possibly from a read error.

The TCR was taken from a man aged 40-50 years with primary liver carcinoma and hepatitis B virus infection. Input material: peripheral blood. The V gene is TRBV11-3 and the J gene is TRBJ2-2; TRBD2 is perhaps the D gene, given 5 matching bases. The CDR3 region: CASSPCAGANTGELFF. The nucleotides read TGTGCCAGCAGCCCCTGCGCGGGCGCGAACACCGGGGAGCTGTTTTTC. Joined to the reference TRBV11-3 and TRBJ2-2 proteins, this CDR3 gives the full variable domain: EAGVVQSPRYKIIEKKQPVAFWCNPISGHNTLYWYLQNLGQGPELLIRYENEEAVDDSQLPKDRFSAERLKGVDSTLKIQPAELGDSAVYLCASSPCAGANTGELFFGEGSRLTVL.